This TCR beta chain was recorded in a study of T cell changes during pregnancy in multiple sclerosis. The CDR3 spans 16 residues. Assay: immunoSEQ multiplex PCR; the TCRdb copy retains only in-frame clones and omits some. The sample consists of about 110,000 clones, around 90% of them appearing once. This clone was recorded a few times. The clonotype originates from a female donor with multiple sclerosis, enrolled in a pregnancy study. The chain carries TRBV21-1 and TRBJ1-3. TRBV21-1 is recorded as a pseudogene. The sample was peripheral blood, taken in the third trimester of pregnancy. CDR3 sequence: CASSRDHEVSGNTIYF. The CDR3, as DNA: TGTGCCAGCAGCAGAGACCACGAGGTCTCTGGAAACACCATATATTTT.